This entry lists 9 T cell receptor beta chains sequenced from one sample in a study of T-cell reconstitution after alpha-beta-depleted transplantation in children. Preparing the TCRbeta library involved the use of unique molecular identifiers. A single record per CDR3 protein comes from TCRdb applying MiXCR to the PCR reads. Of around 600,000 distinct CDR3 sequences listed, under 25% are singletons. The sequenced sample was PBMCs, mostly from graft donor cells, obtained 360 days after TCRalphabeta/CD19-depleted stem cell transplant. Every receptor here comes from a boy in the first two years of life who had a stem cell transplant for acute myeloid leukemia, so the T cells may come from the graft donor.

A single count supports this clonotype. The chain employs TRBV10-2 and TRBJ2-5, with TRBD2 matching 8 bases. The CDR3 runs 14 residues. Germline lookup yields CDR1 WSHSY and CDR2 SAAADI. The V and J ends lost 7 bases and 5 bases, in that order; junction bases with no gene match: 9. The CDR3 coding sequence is TGCGCCAGCATGGCAGCGGGGGTATTGGAGACCCAGTACTTC. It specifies CASMAAGVLETQYF.

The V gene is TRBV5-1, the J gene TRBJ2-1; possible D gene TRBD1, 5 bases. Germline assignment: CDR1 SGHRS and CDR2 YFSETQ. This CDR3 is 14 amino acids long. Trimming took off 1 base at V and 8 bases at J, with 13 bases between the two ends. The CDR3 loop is CASSLKHWGDEQFF. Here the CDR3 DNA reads TGCGCCAGCAGCTTGAAACATTGGGGCGATGAGCAGTTCTTC.

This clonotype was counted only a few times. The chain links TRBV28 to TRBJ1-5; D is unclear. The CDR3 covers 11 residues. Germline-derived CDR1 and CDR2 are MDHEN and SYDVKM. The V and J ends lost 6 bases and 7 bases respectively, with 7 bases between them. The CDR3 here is CASRTEQPQHF. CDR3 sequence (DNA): TGTGCCAGCAGGACGGAGCAGCCCCAGCATTTT.

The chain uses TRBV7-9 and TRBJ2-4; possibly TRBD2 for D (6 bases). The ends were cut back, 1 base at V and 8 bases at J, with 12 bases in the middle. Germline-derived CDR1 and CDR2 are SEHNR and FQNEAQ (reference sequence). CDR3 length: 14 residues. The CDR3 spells CASSLEEGLDIQYF. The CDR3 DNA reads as TGTGCCAGCAGCTTAGAGGAGGGGTTGGACATTCAGTACTTC.

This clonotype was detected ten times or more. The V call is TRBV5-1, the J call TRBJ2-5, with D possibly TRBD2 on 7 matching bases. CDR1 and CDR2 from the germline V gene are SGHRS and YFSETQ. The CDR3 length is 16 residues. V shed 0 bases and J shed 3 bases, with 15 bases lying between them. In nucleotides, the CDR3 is TGCGCCAGCAGCTTGGAGGTCGGGGGGCCCAAAGAGACCCAGTACTTC. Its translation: CASSLEVGGPKETQYF. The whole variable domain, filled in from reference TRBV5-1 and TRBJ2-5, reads KAGVTQTPRYLIKTRGQQVTLSCSPISGHRSVSWYQQTPGQGLQFLFEYFSETQRNKGNFPGRFSGRQFSNSRSEMNVSTLELGDSALYLCASSLEVGGPKETQYFGPGTRLLVL.

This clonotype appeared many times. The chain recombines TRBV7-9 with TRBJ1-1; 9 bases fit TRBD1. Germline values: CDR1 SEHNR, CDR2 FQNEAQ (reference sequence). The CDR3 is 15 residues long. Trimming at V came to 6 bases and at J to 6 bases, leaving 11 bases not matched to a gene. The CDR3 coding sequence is TGTGCCAGCAGACCGACCCTATGGGACAGGGCTGAAGCTTTCTTT. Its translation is CASRPTLWDRAEAFF.

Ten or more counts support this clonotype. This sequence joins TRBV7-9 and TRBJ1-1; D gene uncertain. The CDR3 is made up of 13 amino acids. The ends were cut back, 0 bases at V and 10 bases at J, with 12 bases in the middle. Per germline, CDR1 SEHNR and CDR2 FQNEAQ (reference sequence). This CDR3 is CASSLASGKTAFF. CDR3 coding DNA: TGTGCCAGCAGCTTAGCTTCGGGGAAAACAGCTTTCTTT.

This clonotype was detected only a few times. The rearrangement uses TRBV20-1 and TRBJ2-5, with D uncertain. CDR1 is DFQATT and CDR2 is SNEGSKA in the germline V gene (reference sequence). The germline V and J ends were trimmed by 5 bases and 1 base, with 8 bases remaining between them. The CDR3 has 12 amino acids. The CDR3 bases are TGCAGTGCTGCCCCCCTCCAAGAGACCCAGTACTTC. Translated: CSAAPLQETQYF.

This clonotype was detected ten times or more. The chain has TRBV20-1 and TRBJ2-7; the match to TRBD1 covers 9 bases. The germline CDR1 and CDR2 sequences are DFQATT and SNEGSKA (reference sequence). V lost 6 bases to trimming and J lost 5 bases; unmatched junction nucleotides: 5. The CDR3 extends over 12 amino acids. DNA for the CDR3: TGCAGTGCCCCGGGACAGGGCCACGAGCAGTACTTC. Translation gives CSAPGQGHEQYF.